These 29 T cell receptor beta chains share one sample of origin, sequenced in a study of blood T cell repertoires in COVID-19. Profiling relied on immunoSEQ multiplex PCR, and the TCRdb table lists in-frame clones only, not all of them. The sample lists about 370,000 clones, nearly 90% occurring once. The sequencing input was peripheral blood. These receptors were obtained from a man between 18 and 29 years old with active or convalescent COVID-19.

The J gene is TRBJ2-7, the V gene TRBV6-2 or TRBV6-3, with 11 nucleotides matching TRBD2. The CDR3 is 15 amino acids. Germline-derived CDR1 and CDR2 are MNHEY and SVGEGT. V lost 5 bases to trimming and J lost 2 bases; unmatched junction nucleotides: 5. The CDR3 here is CASSPGTSGTYEQYF. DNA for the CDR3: TGTGCCAGCAGTCCCGGGACTAGCGGAACCTACGAGCAGTACTTC.

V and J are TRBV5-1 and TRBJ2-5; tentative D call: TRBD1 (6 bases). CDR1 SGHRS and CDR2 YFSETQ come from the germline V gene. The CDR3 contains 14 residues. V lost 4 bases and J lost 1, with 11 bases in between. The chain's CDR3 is CASSAGQPQETQYF. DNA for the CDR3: TGCGCCAGCAGCGCCGGACAGCCCCAAGAGACCCAGTACTTC.

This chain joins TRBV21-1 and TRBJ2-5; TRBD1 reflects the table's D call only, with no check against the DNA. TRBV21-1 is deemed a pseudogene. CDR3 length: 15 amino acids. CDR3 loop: CASSLRRQGQETQYF. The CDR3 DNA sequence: TGTGCCAGCAGCCTACGTCGACAGGGCCAAGAGACCCAGTACTTC.

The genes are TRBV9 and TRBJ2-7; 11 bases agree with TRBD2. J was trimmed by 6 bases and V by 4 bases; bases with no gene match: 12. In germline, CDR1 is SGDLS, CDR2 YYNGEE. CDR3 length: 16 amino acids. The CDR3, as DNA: TGTGCCAGCAGCTCACTGGGCGGGACTAGCGGTTCCGAGCAGTACTTC. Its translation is CASSSLGGTSGSEQYF.

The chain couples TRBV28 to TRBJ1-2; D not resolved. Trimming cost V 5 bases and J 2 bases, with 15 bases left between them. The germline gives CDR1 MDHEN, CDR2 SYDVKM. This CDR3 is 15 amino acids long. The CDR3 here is CASSTPPTGNYGYTF. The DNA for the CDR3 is TGTGCCAGCAGTACCCCCCCGACGGGGAACTATGGCTACACCTTC.

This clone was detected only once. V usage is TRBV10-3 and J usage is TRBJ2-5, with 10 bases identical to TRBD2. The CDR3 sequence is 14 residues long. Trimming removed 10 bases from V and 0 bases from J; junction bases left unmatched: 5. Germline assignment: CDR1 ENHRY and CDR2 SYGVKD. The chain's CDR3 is CATVAGGNQETQYF. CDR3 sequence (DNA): TGTGCCACCGTAGCGGGGGGTAACCAAGAGACCCAGTACTTC.

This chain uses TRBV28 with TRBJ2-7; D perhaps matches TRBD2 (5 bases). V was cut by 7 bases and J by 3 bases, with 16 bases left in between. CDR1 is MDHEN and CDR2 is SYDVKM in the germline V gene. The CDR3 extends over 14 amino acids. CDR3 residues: CASIPGGRNYEQYF. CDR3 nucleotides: TGTGCCAGCATCCCCGGAGGAAGAAACTACGAGCAGTACTTC. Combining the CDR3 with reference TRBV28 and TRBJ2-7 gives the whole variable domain DVKVTQSSRYLVKRTGEKVFLECVQDMDHENMFWYRQDPGLGLRLIYFSYDVKMKEKGDIPEGYSVSREKKERFSLILESASTNQTSMYLCASIPGGRNYEQYFGPGTRLTVT.

The CDR3 nucleotides read TGTGCCACCAGCAGTCCCCGGCGGACTCTTCGCACAGATACGCAGTATTTT. This sequence encodes CATSSPRRTLRTDTQYF. The chain carries TRBV15 and TRBJ2-3; maybe TRBD2 (5 bases). The CDR3 totals 17 residues. The V end lost 3 bases, the J end lost 1 base, and 17 bases lay between the germline ends. Germline loops: CDR1 LNHNV, CDR2 YYDKDF (reference sequence). The entire variable domain, with the rest obtained from reference TRBV15 and TRBJ2-3, is as follows: DAMVIQNPRYQVTQFGKPVTLSCSQTLNHNVMYWYQQKSSQAPKLLFHYYDKDFNNEADTPDNFQSRRPNTSFCFLDIRSPGLGDTAMYLCATSSPRRTLRTDTQYFGPGTRLTVL.

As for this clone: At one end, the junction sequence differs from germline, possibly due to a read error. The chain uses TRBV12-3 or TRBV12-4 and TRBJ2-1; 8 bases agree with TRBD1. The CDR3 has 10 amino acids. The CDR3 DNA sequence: TGTGCCAGCAGTGCAGGGGGCATGATCTTC. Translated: CASSAGGMIF.

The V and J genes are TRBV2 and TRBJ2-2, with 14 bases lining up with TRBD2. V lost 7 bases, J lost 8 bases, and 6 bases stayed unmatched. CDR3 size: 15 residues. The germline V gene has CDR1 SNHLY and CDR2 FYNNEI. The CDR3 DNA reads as TGTGCCAGCAATTCTCGGACTAGCGGGAGGGGGGAGCTGTTTTTT. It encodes CASNSRTSGRGELFF.

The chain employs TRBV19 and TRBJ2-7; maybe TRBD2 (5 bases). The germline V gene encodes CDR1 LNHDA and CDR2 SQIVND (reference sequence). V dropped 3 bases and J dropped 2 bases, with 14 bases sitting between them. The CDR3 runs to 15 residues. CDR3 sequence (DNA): TGTGCCAGTAGTATTGAGGGAGCGGTACCCTACGAGCAGTACTTC. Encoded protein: CASSIEGAVPYEQYF.

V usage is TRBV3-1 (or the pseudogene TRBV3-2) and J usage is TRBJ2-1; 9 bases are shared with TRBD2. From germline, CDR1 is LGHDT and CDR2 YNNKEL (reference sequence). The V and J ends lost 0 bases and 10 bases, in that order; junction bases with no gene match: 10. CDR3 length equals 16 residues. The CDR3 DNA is TGTGCCAGCAGCCAAGATCCGGCGGGGGGGCGCATCGAGCAGTTCTTC. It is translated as CASSQDPAGGRIEQFF.

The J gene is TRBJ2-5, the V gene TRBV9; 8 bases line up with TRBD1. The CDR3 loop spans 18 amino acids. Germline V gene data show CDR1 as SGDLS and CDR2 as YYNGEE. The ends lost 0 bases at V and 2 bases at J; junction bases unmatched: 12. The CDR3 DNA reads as TGTGCCAGCAGCGTAGATTCCGCAGGGGGCGGACGTCAAGAGACCCAGTACTTC. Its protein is CASSVDSAGGGRQETQYF.

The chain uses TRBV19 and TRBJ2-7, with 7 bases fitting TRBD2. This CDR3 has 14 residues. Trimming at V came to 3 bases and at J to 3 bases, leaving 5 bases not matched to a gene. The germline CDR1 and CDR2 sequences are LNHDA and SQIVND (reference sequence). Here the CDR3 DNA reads TGTGCCAGTAGTATCACAGGCGGGGGCTACGAGCAGTACTTC. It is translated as CASSITGGGYEQYF. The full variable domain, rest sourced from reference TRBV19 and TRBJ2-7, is DGGITQSPKYLFRKEGQNVTLSCEQNLNHDAMYWYRQDPGQGLRLIYYSQIVNDFQKGDIAEGYSVSREKKESFPLTVTSAQKNPTAFYLCASSITGGGYEQYFGPGTRLTVT.

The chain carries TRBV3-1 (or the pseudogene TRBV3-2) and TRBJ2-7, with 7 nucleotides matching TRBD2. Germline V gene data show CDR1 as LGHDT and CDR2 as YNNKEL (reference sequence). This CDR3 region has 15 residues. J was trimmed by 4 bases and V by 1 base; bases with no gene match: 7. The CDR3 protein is CASSQVPGAGYEQYF. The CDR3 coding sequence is TGTGCCAGCAGCCAAGTTCCGGGAGCGGGGTACGAGCAGTACTTC.

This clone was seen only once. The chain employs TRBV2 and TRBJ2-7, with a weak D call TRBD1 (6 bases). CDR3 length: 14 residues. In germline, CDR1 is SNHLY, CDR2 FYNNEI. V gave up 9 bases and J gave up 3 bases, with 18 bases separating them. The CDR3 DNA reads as TGTGCCAGTGTACCGGACAGCTCAGGCTACGAGCAGTACTTC. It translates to CASVPDSSGYEQYF.

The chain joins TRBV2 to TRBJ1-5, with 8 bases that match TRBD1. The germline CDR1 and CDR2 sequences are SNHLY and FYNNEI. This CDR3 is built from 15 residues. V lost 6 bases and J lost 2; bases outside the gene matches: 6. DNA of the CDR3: TGTGCCAGCAGGACAGGGGTCGTGGGCAATCAGCCCCAGCATTTT. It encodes CASRTGVVGNQPQHF.

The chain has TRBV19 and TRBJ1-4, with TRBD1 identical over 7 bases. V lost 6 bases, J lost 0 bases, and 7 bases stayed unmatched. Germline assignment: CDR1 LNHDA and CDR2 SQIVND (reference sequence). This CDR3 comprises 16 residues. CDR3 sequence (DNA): TGTGCCAGTAGACCCAGGGGGACGGCAACTAATGAAAAACTGTTTTTT. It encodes CASRPRGTATNEKLFF.

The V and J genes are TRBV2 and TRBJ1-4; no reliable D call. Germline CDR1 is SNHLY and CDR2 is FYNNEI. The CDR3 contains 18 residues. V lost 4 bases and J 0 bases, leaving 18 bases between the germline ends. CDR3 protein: CASSGQRTLFTTNEKLFF. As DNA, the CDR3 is TGTGCCAGCAGTGGGCAAAGGACTCTATTTACAACTAATGAAAAACTGTTTTTT.

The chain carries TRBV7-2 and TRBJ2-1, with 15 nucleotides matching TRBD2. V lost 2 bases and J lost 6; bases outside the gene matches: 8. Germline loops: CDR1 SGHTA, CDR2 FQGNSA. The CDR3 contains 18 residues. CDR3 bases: TGTGCCAGCAGCTTAAGGACTAGCGGGGGGGCATTTGGCAATGAGCAGTTCTTC. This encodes CASSLRTSGGAFGNEQFF.

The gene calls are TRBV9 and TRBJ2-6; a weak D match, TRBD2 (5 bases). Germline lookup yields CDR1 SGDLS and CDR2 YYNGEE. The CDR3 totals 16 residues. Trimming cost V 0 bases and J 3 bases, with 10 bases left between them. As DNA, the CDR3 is TGTGCCAGCAGCGTAGGATCCGGGGTTGGGGCCAACGTCCTGACTTTC. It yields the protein CASSVGSGVGANVLTF.

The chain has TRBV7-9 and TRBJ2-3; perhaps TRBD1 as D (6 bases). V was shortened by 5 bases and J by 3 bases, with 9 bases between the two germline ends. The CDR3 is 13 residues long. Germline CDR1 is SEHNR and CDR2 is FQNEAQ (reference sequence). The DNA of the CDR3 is TGTGCCAGCAGCCCCCAGGGGACAGATACGCAGTATTTT. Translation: CASSPQGTDTQYF.

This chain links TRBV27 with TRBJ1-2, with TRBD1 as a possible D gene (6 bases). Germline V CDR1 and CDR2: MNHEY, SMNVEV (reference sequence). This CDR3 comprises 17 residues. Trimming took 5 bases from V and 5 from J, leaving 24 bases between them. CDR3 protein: CASSAASDRRLRYGYTF. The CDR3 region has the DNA TGTGCCAGCAGTGCCGCGTCAGACAGGAGGCTGAGGTATGGCTACACCTTC.

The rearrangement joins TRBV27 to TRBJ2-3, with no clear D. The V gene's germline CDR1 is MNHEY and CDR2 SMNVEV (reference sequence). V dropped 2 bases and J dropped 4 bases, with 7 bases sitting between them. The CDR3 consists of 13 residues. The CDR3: CASSLGQPDTQYF. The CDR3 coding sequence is TGTGCCAGCAGTTTAGGGCAGCCAGATACGCAGTATTTT.

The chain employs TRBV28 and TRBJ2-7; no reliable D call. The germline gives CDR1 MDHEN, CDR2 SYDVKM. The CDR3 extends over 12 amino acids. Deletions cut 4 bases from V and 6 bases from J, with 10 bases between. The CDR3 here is CASSYPAGEQYF. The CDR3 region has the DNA TGTGCCAGCAGTTACCCTGCCGGCGAGCAGTACTTC.

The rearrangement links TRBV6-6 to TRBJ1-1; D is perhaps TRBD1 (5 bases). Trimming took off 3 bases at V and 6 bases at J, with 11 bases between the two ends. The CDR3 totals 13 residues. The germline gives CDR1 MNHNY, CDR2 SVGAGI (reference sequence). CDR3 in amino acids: CASSYQGTPEAFF. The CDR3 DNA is TGTGCCAGCAGTTATCAGGGTACTCCTGAAGCTTTCTTT.

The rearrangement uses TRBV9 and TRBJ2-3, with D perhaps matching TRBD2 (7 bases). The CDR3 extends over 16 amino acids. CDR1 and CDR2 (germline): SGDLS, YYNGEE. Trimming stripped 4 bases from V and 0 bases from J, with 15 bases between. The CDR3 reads CASSPGTGGSTDTQYF. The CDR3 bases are TGTGCCAGCAGCCCCGGGACGGGGGGCAGCACAGATACGCAGTATTTT.

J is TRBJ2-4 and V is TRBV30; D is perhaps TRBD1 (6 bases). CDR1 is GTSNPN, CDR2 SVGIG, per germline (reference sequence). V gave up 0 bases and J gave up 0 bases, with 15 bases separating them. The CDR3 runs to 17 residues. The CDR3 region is CAWSVSWGLGAKNIQYF. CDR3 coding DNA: TGTGCCTGGAGTGTATCCTGGGGGCTAGGAGCCAAAAACATTCAGTACTTC. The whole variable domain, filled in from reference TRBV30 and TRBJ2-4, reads SQTIHQWPATLVQPVGSPLSLECTVEGTSNPNLYWYRQAAGRGLQLLFYSVGIGQISSEVPQNLSASRPQDRQFILSSKKLLLSDSGFYLCAWSVSWGLGAKNIQYFGAGTRLSVL.

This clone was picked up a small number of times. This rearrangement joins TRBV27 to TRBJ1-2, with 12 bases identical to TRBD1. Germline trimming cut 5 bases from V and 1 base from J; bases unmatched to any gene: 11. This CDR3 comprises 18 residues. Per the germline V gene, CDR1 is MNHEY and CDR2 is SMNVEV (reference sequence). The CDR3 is CASSRNRDRGRFNYGYTF. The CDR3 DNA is TGTGCCAGCAGTAGGAACCGGGACAGGGGGCGATTTAACTATGGCTACACCTTC.